This TCR beta chain was found in a study of T cells in Graves' hyperthyroidism and ophthalmopathy. V lost 4 bases to trimming and J lost 4 bases, with 18 bases between them. Germline CDR1 is SGHDT and CDR2 is YYEEEE. The CDR3 contains 16 residues. Amplification yielded TCR beta CDR3 regions, with RNA transcripts as the source. TCR CDR3 underwent first-round RT-PCR with the HTBI primer set. Using its own MiXCR run on the multiplex PCR reads, TCRdb lists one record per CDR3 protein. The table records 550,000 to 650,000 distinct CDR3 sequences, approximately 15% of them present only once. This clonotype has more than one count but fewer than ten.

The specimen was blood. The J gene is TRBJ2-1, the V gene TRBV5-6, with D perhaps TRBD1 or TRBD2 (6 bases each). This TCR came from a young woman with Graves' hyperthyroidism that later progressed to Graves' ophthalmopathy. The DNA of the CDR3 is TGTGCCAGCAGCGAGCCCGGAGGGGGAAGGTACAATGAGCAGTTCTTC. It codes for CASSEPGGGRYNEQFF.